The 3 T cell receptor beta chains presented below share a single source sample, sequenced in a study of T cell changes during pregnancy in multiple sclerosis (dated by TCRdb to about 2019). Libraries came from the immunoSEQ multiplex PCR assay. What TCRdb holds here is the immuneACCESS table cut down to in-frame rearrangements. Part of the clones is not present; checked against another copy, under half of the missing clones reflect an unresolved V gene, and the others are unexplained. This sample lists approximately 8,500 clones; around 87% were detected once. The top ten hold 4% to 6.5% of the sample. Sample: CD8+ T cells from peripheral blood mononuclear cells, taken in the first trimester of pregnancy. These receptors were obtained from a female donor in good health, enrolled as a control in a pregnancy study.

This clone is categorized as medium-sized. The chain employs TRBV11-2 and TRBJ2-1; D possibly corresponds to TRBD2 (6 bases). Trimming took 8 bases from V and 0 from J, leaving 17 bases between them. CDR1 is SGHAT, CDR2 FQNNGV, per germline. The CDR3 covers 16 residues. The CDR3 DNA follows: TGTGCCAGCGCCTGGGGTAGCGGAAGCTCCTACAATGAGCAGTTCTTC. Its translation is CASAWGSGSSYNEQFF. The full variable domain, rest sourced from reference TRBV11-2 and TRBJ2-1, is EAGVAQSPRYKIIEKRQSVAFWCNPISGHATLYWYQQILGQGPKLLIQFQNNGVVDDSQLPKDRFSAERLKGVDSTLKIQPAKLEDSAVYLCASAWGSGSSYNEQFFGPGTRLTVL.

This clone has more than one count but fewer than ten. The V and J genes are TRBV6-1 and TRBJ1-4, with 11 bases lining up with TRBD1. The CDR3 is made up of 16 amino acids. CDR1 and CDR2 (germline): MNHNS, SASEGT. The junction had 5 bases not matched to a gene; V was cut back by 1 base and J by 7 bases. CDR3: CASSEDPGTGGEKLFF. As DNA, the CDR3 is TGTGCCAGCAGTGAAGACCCCGGGACAGGGGGTGAAAAACTGTTTTTT.

The rearrangement links TRBV5-6 to TRBJ2-3; the match to TRBD2 covers 7 bases. Trimming took 1 base from V and 6 from J; bases not matched to a gene: 2. Per the germline V gene, CDR1 is SGHDT and CDR2 is YYEEEE. The CDR3 runs to 13 residues. The CDR3 is CASSLTSVDTQYF. CDR3 nucleotides: TGTGCCAGCAGCTTGACTAGCGTGGATACGCAGTATTTT.